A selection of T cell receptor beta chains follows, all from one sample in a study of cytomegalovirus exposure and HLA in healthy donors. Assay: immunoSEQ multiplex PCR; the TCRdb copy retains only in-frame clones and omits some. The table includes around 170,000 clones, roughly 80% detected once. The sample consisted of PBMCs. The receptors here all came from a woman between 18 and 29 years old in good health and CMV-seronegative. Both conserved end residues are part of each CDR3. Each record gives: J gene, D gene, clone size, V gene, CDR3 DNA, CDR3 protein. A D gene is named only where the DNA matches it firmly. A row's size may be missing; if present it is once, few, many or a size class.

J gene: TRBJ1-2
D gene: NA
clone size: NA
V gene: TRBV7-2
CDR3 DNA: TGTGCCAGCAGCTTAGGGCAGTTCTTTGGCTACACCTTC
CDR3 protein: CASSLGQFFGYTF

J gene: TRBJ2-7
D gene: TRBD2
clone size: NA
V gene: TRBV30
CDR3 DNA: TGTGCCTGGAGTTCCGGGACTAGTTATGAGCAGTACTTC
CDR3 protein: CAWSSGTSYEQYF

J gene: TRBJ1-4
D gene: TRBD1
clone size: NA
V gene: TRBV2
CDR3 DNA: TGTGCCAGCAAGGTCCAGGGGGCGAGGAATGAAAAACTGTTTTTT
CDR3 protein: CASKVQGARNEKLFF

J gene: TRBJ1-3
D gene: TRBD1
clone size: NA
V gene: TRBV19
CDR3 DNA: TGTGCCAGTGCCGAGACAGGGGGTGGAAACACCATATATTTT
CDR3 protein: CASAETGGGNTIYF

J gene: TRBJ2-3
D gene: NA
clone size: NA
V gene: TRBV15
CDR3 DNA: TGTGCCACCAGCCGGGACACGGCCGCAATCGGCACGCAGTATTTT
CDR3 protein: CATSRDTAAIGTQYF

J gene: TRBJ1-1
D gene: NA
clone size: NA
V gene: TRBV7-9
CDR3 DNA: TGTGCCAGCAGCTTGACTAGTAACACTGAAGCTTTCTTT
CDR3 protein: CASSLTSNTEAFF

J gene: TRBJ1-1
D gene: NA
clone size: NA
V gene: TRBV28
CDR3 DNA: TGTGCCAGCAGTTATTTGACAGGTCGTCGTTCAACTGAAGCTTTCTTT
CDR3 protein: CASSYLTGRRSTEAFF

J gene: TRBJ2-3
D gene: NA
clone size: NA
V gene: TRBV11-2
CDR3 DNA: TGTGCCAGCAGCTTAGAGGAGGGGGCTAGAGATACGCAGTATTTT
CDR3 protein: CASSLEEGARDTQYF

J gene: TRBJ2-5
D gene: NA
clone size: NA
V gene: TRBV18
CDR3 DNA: TGTGCCAGCTCATCTGGAGCGGCCCAGTACTTC
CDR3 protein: CASSSGAAQYF

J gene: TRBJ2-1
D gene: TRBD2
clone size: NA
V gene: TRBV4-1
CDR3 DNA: TGCGCCAGCAGCCAGGATAGCGGGAGGGGTGGTGAGCAGTTCTTC
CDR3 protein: CASSQDSGRGGEQFF

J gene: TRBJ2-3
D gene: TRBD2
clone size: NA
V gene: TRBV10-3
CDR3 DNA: TGTGCCATCAGTGACTTCGGCGGGGGGCGCACAGATACGCAGTATTTT
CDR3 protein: CAISDFGGGRTDTQYF

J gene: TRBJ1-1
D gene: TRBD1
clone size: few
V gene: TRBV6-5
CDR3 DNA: TGTGCCAGCAAGGGGGCGGGCAGGGGAGAAGCTTTCTTT
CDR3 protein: CASKGAGRGEAFF

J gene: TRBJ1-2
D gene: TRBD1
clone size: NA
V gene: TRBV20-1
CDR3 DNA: TGCAGTGCTAGTCAGGGGGCAGGCTACACCTTC
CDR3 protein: CSASQGAGYTF

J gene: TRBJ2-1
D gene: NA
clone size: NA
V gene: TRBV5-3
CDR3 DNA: TGTGCCAGAAGCTCGATTCTGGGGGGTCGCTCCTACAATGAGCAGTTCTTC
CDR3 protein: CARSSILGGRSYNEQFF

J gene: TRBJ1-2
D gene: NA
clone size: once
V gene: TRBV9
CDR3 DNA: TGTGCCAGCAGCGTTTGCGACACCTTC
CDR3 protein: CASSVCDTF

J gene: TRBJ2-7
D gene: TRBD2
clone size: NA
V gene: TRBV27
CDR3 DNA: TGTGCCAGCAGTTTAGGGGGGGGAGCCTACGAGCAGTACTTC
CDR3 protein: CASSLGGGAYEQYF

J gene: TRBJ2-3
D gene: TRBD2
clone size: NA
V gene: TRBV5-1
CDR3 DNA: TGCGCCAGCAGCTTGGTGAGCGGGGACACAGATACGCAGTATTTT
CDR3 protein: CASSLVSGDTDTQYF

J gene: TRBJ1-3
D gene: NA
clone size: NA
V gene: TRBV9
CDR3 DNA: TGTGCCAGCAGCGTAGATTCGGGGGTTGGAAACACCATATATTTT
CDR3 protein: CASSVDSGVGNTIYF

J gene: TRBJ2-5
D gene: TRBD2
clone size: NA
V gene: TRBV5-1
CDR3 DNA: TGCGCCAGCTCAGCGGGGGGCCAAGAGACCCAGTACTTC
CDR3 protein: CASSAGGQETQYF

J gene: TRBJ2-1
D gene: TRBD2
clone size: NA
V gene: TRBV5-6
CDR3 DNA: TGTGCCAGCAGCTCCAGTTTAGCGGGGTACAATGAGCAGTTCTTC
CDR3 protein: CASSSSLAGYNEQFF

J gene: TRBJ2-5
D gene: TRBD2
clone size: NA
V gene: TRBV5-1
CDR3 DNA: TGCGCCAGCACCCCCCGTAGCGGGAATCAAGAGACCCAGTACTTC
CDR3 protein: CASTPRSGNQETQYF